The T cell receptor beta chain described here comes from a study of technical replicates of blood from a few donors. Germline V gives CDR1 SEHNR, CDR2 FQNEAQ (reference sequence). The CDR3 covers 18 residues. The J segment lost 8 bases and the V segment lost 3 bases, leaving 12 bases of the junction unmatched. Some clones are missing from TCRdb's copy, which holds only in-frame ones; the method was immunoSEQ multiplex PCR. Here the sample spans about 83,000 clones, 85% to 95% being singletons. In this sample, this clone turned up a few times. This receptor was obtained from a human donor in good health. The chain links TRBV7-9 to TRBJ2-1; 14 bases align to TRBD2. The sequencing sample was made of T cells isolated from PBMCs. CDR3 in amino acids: CASSFRLAGGPGWDEQFF. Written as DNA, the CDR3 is TGTGCCAGCAGCTTTAGACTAGCGGGGGGGCCAGGATGGGATGAGCAGTTCTTC.